This T cell receptor beta chain was profiled in a study of blood T cell repertoires in COVID-19. The length of the CDR3 is 14 residues. The germline V gene encodes CDR1 MDHEN and CDR2 SYDVKM. After removal of 5 bases from V and 10 bases from J, the junction contained 5 bases not matched to a gene. Data came from immunoSEQ multiplex PCR; TCRdb stores just in-frame clones and leaves some out. The sample holds approximately 180,000 clones, roughly 77% seen once. Everyone who took part was about 18 to 90 years old, and they came from 24 US areas. The chain has TRBV28 and TRBJ1-6, with 10 bases matching TRBD1. Sequencing input: PBMCs or T cells enriched from blood (not recorded which). This clonotype originated in a woman aged 45-65 years with acute COVID-19. The CDR3 sequence is CASSPWTGGSPLHF. CDR3 DNA: TGTGCCAGCAGTCCATGGACAGGGGGATCACCCCTCCACTTT. Looking up the rest from reference TRBV28 and TRBJ1-6 gives the full variable domain: DVKVTQSSRYLVKRTGEKVFLECVQDMDHENMFWYRQDPGLGLRLIYFSYDVKMKEKGDIPEGYSVSREKKERFSLILESASTNQTSMYLCASSPWTGGSPLHFGNGTRLTVT.